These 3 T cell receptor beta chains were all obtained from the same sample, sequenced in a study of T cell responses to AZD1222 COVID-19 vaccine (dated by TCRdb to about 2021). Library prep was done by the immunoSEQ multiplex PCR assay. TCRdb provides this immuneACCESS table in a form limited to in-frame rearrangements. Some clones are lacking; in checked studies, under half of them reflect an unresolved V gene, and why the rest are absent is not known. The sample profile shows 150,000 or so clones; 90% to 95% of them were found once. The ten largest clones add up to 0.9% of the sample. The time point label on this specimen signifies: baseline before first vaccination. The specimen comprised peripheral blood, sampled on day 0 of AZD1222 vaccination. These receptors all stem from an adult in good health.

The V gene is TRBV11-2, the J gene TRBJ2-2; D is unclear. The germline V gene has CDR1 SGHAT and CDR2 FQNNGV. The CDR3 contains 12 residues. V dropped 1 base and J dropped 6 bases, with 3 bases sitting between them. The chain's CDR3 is CASSLVPGELFF. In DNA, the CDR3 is TGTGCCAGCAGCTTAGTACCCGGGGAGCTGTTTTTT.

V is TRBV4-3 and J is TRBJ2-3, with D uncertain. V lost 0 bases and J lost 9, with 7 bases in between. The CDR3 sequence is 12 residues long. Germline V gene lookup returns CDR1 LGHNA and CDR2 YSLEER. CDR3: CASSQDLGTQYF. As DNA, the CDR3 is TGCGCCAGCAGCCAAGATTTGGGGACGCAGTATTTT.

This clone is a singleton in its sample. DNA of the CDR3: TGTGCCAGTATATCGGGGACTGGAAACACCATATATTTT. Protein: CASISGTGNTIYF. J is TRBJ1-3 and V is TRBV19; no reliable D call. Germline V lookup: CDR1 LNHDA, CDR2 SQIVND (reference sequence). The CDR3 has 13 residues. Between the trimmed V and J ends, which lost 7 bases and 2 bases, there was a span of 9 bases.